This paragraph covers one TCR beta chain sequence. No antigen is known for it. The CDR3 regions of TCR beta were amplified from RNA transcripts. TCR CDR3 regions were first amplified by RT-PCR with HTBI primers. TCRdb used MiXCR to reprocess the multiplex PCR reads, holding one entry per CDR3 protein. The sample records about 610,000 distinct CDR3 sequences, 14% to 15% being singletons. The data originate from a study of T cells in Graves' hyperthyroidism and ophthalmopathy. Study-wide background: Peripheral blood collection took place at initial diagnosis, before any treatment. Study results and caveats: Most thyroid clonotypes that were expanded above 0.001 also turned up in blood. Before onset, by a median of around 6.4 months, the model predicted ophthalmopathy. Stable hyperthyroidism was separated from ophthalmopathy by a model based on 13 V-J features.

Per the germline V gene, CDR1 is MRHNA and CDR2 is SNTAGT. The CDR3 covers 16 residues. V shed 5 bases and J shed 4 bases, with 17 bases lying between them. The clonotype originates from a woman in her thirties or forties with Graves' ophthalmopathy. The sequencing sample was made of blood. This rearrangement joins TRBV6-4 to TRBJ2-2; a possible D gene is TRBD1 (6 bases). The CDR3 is CASSPQGKESTGELFF. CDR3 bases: TGTGCCAGCAGTCCCCAGGGGAAGGAGAGCACCGGGGAGCTGTTTTTT.